The rows below give T cell receptor beta chains drawn from one sample of a study of monozygotic twins with cystic fibrosis. Sequencing was performed with immunoSEQ multiplex PCR; in TCRdb, only in-frame clones are kept and a portion is missing. The sample lists approximately 34,000 clones; 84% were seen once. The sample consisted of blood. These receptors were obtained from a girl aged 2-9 years with cystic fibrosis. CDR3s include the opening cysteine and the closing phenylalanine or tryptophan. D genes are given only for firm matches.

V gene	J gene	D gene	CDR3 DNA	CDR3 protein
TRBV10-3	TRBJ2-1	TRBD2	TGTGCCATCAGTGAAGTGCCTAGCGGAACTAATGAGCAGTTCTTC	CAISEVPSGTNEQFF
TRBV10-3	TRBJ1-2	TRBD1	TGTGCCATCAGTGAGTCAACAGGGGGCTTGTATGGCTACACCTTC	CAISESTGGLYGYTF
TRBV4-3	TRBJ2-3	-	TGCGCCAGCAGCCAAGGCTCGGTCTCCCCAGATACGCAGTATTTT	CASSQGSVSPDTQYF
TRBV29-1	TRBJ2-3	-	TGCAGCGTTGTGGTCAACTGGGAAGATACGCAGTATTTT	CSVVVNWEDTQYF
TRBV6-5	TRBJ1-6	-	TGTGCCAGCAACCTTAATTATAATTCACCCCTCCACTTT	CASNLNYNSPLHF
TRBV5-8	TRBJ2-7	-	TGTGCCAGCAGCCTAGGGGGGGTCGCCTACGAGCAGTACTTC	CASSLGGVAYEQYF
TRBV7-8	TRBJ2-7	TRBD1	TGTGCCAGCAGCGTTAAACAGGGGGAATTCCGCGAGCAGTACTTC	CASSVKQGEFREQYF
TRBV19	TRBJ1-2	-	TGTGCCAGCCCAAGGGGGGCGAGGTCTGGCTACACCTTC	CASPRGARSGYTF
TRBV30	TRBJ1-2	-	TGTGCCTGGAGTGTATACACTTGGACGTCAAGCGGACGAAAGCGGGACTATGGCTACACCTTC	CAWSVYTWTSSGRKRDYGYTF
TRBV9	TRBJ2-3	-	TGTGCCAGCAGCGTAGTAAACTCTCCCCCCTACACAGATACGCAGTATTTT	CASSVVNSPPYTDTQYF
TRBV29-1	TRBJ1-2	-	TGCAGCGTTGAGGCGACGGACTCTTACTATGGCTACACCTTC	CSVEATDSYYGYTF
TRBV4-2	TRBJ2-7	TRBD2	TGTGCCAGCAGCCGAGAAGGGCTAGCGGACGAGCAGTACTTC	CASSREGLADEQYF